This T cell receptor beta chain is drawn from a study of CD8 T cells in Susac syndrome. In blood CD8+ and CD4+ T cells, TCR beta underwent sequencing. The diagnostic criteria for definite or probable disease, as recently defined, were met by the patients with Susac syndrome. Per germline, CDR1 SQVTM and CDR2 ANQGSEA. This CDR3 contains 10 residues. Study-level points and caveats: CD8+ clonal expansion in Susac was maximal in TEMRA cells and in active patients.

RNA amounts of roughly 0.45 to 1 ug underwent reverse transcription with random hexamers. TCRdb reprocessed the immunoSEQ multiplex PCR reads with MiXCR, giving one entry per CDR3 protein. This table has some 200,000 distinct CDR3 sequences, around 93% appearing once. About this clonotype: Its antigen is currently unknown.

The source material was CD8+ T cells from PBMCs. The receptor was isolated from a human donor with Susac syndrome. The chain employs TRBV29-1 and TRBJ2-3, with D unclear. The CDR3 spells CSGKTDTQYF. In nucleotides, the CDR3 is TGCAGTGGGAAAACAGATACGCAGTATTTT.